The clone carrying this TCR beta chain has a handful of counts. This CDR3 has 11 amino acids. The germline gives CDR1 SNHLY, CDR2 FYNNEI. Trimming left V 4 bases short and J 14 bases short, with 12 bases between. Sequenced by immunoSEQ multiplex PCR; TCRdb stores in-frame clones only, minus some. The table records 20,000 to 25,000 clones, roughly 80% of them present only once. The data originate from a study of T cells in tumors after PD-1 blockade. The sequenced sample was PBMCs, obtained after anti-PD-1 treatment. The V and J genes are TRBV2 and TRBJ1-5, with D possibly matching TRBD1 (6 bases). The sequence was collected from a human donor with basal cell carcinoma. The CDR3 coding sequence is TGTGCCAGCAGTGGAACAGGGCGGGAGCATTTT. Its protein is CASSGTGREHF.